The 5 T cell receptor beta chains reported below all come from one sample, sequenced in a study of neurological immune-mediated disorders. Each CDR3 protein is one row after TCRdb ran MiXCR on the 5' RACE reads. Seen here are 85,000 to 90,000 distinct CDR3 sequences, under 4.5% observed once, and the top ten hold roughly 2.9%. The sequencing input was PBMCs. Receptor source: a woman aged 50 to 65 with multiple sclerosis.

This clonotype was counted many times. This chain connects TRBV29-1 to TRBJ2-3; the match to TRBD1 covers 8 bases. V gave up 6 bases and J gave up 3 bases; unmatched junction bases: 5. This CDR3 is built from 13 residues. The germline gives CDR1 SQVTM, CDR2 ANQGSEA. The CDR3 DNA sequence: TGCAGCGTCGCGGGACAGGCTACAGATACGCAGTATTTT. Translation: CSVAGQATDTQYF.

This clonotype has more than one count but fewer than ten. This CDR3 reads CASSELAGISTDTQYF. The CDR3 nucleotides are TGTGCCAGCAGCGAGCTAGCGGGGATCAGCACAGATACGCAGTATTTT. The chain employs TRBV5-5 and TRBJ2-3; TRBD2 agrees at 9 bases. With V trimmed by 4 bases and J by 0 bases, 6 bases remained unmatched. From germline, CDR1 is SGHKS and CDR2 YYEKEE (reference sequence). There are 16 residues in the CDR3.

With regard to this clonotype: This may stem from a read error, because a much larger clone lies one nucleotide away. J is TRBJ1-5 and V is TRBV5-5; tentative D call: TRBD1 (6 bases). The germline V gene has CDR1 SGHKS and CDR2 YYEKEE (reference sequence). This CDR3 has 15 amino acids. The CDR3 protein is CASSRQVYSNQHQHF. The CDR3 nucleotides are TGTGCCAGCAGCCGACAGGTATATAGCAATCAGCACCAGCATTTT.

This clonotype was observed at least ten times. The rearrangement uses TRBV6-4 and TRBJ2-1; D could derive from TRBD1 or TRBD2 (5 bases each). There are 15 residues in the CDR3. CDR1 is MRHNA and CDR2 is SNTAGT in the germline V gene. V lost 5 bases, J lost 5 bases, and 16 bases lay in between. The CDR3 nucleotides are TGTGCCAGCAGTCCCGTCGGGGCTGGCCACAATGAGCAGTTCTTC. Its protein product is CASSPVGAGHNEQFF.

This clonotype was observed many times. The rearrangement uses TRBV9 and TRBJ2-5; possibly TRBD2 for D (6 bases). Trimming left V 6 bases short and J 1 base short, with 16 bases between. The CDR3 runs 15 residues. The germline V gene encodes CDR1 SGDLS and CDR2 YYNGEE. The CDR3 loop is CASTPFSGSQETQYF. For the CDR3, the DNA is TGTGCCAGCACCCCCTTTAGCGGTTCCCAAGAGACCCAGTACTTC.